This section outlines one TCR beta chain sequence together with its context. Its specificity is not known. The entry originates in a study of cytomegalovirus exposure and HLA in healthy donors. Study background: An earlier analysis found fewer than 140 million unique TCR beta sequences from about 190 million T cells. The early release's HLA-typed donors yielded about 85 million unique TCRs. Findings of the study overall: Only CMV serostatus was available as immune exposure information. Earlier findings revealed that most TCR beta V segments proved productive either about 87% or about 30% of the time.

PCR amplification relied on 60 Vbeta primers (plus 13 Jbeta primers). Some clones are missing from TCRdb's copy, which holds only in-frame ones; the method was immunoSEQ multiplex PCR. The data hold roughly 78,000 clones, with around 60% observed a single time. CDR3 length: 15 residues. Germline V lookup: CDR1 LGHNA, CDR2 YSLEER. With V trimmed by 3 bases and J by 5 bases, 5 bases remained unmatched. The sequenced sample was PBMCs. The sequence was collected from a man aged 25 to 40 in good health and CMV-seropositive. The chain has TRBV4-3 and TRBJ2-4, with 9 bases lining up with TRBD2. CDR3 coding DNA: TGCGCCAGCAGCCAGTGGACTAGCGCCCAAAACATTCAGTACTTC. This gives the protein CASSQWTSAQNIQYF.